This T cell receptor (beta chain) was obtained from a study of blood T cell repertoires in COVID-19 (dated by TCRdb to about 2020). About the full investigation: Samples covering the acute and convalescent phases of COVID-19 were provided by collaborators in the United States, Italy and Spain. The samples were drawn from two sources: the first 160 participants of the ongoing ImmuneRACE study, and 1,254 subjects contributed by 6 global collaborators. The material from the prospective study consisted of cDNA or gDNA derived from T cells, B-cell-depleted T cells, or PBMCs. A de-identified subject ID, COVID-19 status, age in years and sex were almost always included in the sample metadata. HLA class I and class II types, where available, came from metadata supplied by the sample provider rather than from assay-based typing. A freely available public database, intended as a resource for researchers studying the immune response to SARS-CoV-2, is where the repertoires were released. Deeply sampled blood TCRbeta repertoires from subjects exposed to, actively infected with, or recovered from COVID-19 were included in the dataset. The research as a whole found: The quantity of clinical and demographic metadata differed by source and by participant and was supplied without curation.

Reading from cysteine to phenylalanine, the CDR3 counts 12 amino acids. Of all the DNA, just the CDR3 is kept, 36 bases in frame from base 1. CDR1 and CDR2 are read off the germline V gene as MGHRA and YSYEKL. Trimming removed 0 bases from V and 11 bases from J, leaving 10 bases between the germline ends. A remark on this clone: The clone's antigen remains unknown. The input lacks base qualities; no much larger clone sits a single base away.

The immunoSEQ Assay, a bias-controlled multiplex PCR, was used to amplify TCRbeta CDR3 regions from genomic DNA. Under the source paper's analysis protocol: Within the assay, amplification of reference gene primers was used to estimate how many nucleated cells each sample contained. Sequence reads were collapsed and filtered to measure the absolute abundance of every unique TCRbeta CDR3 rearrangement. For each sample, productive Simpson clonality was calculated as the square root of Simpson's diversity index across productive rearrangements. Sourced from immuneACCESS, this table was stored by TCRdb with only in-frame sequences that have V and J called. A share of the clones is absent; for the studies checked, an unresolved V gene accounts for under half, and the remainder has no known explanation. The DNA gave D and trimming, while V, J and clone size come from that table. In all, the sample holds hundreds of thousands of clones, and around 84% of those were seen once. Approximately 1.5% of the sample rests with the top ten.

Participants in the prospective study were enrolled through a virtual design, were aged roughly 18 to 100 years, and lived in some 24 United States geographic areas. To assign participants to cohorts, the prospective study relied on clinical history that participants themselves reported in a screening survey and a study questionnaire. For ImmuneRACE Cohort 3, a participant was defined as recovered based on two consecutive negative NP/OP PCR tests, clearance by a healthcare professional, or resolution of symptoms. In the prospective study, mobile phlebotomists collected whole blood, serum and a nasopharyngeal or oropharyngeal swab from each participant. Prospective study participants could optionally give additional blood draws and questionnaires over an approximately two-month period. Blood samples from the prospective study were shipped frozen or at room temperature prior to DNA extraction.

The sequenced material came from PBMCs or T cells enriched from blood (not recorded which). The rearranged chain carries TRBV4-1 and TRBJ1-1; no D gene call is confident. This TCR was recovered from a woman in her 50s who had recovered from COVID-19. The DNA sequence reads TGCGCCAGCAGCCAAGAAGTGGGCCTTGCTTTCTTT. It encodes CASSQEVGLAFF.